The T cell receptor beta chain under discussion was sequenced for a study of blood T cell repertoires in COVID-19. Study in general: Whether acute or convalescent, the COVID-19 samples came from the United States, Italy and Spain. The analysed material was cDNA or gDNA that came from T cells, B-cell-depleted T cells, or PBMCs.

Original methodology: Nucleated cell number was recorded as an estimate derived from reference gene primer amplification. Generated by immunoSEQ multiplex PCR, the TCRdb table keeps only in-frame clones and is missing some. D and trimming come from the DNA, and the V and J calls and clone size come from that table. Altogether roughly 70,000 clones are present, about 91% being singletons, with the ten largest covering around 13%. The CDR3 covers 14 residues. CDR1 SGHRS and CDR2 YFSETQ come from the germline V gene. With 4 bases clipped from V and 6 bases from J, the junction kept 5 bases outside the gene matches.

The receptor was derived from a human donor with active COVID-19. The donor label of this sample is uncertain. The specimen sequenced was peripheral blood. The chain couples TRBV5-1 to TRBJ2-1; TRBD1 matches 9 bases. CDR3 nucleotide sequence: TGCGCCAGCAGCCCCTCGACAGGGGGCAATGAGCAGTTCTTC. This sequence encodes CASSPSTGGNEQFF.